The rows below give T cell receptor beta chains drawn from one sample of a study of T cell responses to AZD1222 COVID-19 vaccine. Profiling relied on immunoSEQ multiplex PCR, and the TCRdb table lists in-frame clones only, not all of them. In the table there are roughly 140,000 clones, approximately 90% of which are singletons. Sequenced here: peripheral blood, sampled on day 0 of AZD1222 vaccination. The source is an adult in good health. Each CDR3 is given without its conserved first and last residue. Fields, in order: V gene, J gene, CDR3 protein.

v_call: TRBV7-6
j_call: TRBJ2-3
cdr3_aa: ASSLAVQPSTDTQY

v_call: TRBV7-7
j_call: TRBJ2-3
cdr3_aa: ASSLSGGEDTQY

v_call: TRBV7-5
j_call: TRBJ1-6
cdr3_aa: VQPESNSPLH

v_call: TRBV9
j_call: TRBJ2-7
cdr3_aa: ASSVGLNSYEQY

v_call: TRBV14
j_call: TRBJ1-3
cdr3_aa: ASSQSLGSGNTIY

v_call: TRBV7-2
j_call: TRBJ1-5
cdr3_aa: ASSLAVGRAVGQPQH

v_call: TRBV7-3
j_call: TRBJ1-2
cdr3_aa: ASSLPGTGGGGYT

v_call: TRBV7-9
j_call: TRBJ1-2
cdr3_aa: ASSLGGQGARGYT

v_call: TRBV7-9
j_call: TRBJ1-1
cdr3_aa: ASSPRDSRDTEAF

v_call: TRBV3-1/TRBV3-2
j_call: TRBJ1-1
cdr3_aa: ASSQVGQGNTEAF

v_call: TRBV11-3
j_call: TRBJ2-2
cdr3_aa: ASSLDGWDTGELF

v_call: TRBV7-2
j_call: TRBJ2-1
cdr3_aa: ASSFVAGGINEQF

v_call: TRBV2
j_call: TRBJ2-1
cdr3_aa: AIPLGGLYNKQF

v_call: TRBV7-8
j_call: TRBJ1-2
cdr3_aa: ASSPRTATDYGYT

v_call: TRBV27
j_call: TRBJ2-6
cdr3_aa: ASSLSRGSVSGGANVLT

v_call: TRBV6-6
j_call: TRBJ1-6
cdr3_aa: ASSPADRGHSPLH

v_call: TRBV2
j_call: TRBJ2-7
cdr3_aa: ASRMTGPYEQY

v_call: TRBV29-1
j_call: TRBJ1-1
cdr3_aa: SVATGLSTEAF

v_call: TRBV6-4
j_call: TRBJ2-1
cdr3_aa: ASSDRDPNEQF

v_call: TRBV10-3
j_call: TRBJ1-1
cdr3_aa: ATNPREGDTEAF

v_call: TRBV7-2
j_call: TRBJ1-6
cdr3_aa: ASSSRTGDSYNSPLH

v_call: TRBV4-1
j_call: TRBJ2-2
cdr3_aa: ASSQDRRTGELF

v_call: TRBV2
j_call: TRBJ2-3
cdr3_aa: ASSSTGLSTDTQY

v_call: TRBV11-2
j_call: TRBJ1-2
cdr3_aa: ASSFSQGSNYGYT

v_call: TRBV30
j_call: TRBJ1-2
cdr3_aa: AWSNPGQNYGYT

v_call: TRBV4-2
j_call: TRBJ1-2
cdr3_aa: ASSLGVRYGYT

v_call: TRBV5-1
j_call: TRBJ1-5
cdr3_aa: ASLPIGTGGVQPQH

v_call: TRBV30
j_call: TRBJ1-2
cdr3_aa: AWSETVNYGYT

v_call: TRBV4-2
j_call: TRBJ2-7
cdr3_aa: ASSQEQQGTMITYEQY

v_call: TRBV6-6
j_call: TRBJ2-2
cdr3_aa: ASTPQRNTGELF

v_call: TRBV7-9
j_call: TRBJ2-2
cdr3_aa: ASSGGQTGNTGELF

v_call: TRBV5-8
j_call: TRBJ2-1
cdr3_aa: ASSNWMGLV

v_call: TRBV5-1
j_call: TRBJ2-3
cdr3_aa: ASSLAPGGASSDTQY

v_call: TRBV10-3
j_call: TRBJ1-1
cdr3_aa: AISESLLPGANTEAF

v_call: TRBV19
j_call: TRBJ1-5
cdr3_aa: ASSDGRVRGNQPQH

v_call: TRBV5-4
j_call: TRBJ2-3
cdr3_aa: ASSLGLFGADTQY

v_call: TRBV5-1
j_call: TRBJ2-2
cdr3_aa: ASSLETGLLLGGELF

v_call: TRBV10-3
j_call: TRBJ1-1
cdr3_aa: AISVAENTEAF

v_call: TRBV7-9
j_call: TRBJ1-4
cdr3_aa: ASSLGHSDNEKLF

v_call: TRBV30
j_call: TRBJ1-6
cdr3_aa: AWTGGLGYNSPLH

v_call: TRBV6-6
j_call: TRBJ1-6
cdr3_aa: ASSYPPEGGDSPLH

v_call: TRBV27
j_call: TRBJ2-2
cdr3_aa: ASSRSTGVGTGELF

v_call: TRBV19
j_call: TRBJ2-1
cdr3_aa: ASSSREGLGYNEQF

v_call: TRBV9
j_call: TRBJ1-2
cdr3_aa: ASSVAVQGVSGYT

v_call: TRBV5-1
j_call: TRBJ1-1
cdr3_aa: ASRLALGSNTEAF

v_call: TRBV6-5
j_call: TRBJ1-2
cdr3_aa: ASSSLTGSYGYT